The 7 T cell receptor beta chains given below trace back to one sample, sequenced in a study of cytomegalovirus exposure and HLA in healthy donors. Libraries were prepared by immunoSEQ multiplex PCR; TCRdb keeps only in-frame clonotypes and omits some of them. Counted here are 130,000 to 150,000 clones, roughly 88% occurring once; the ten biggest clones make up around 8%. The sample taken for sequencing was PBMCs. Receptors were obtained from a woman aged 18-29 years in good health and CMV-seropositive.

The J gene is TRBJ2-5, the V gene TRBV4-3, with 9 bases matching TRBD2. Germline CDR1 is LGHNA and CDR2 is YSLEER. The V gene end was trimmed by 2 bases and the J gene end by 5 bases; junction bases not matched to a gene: 9. There are 16 residues in the CDR3. CDR3 residues: CASSQLWRGGSETQYF. DNA for the CDR3: TGCGCCAGCAGCCAACTGTGGCGGGGGGGCTCGGAGACCCAGTACTTC.

This chain links TRBV9 with TRBJ2-1; tentatively, D is TRBD2 (6 bases). The V and J ends lost 5 bases and 4 bases respectively, with 16 bases between them. The CDR3 is 15 amino acids. Germline values: CDR1 SGDLS, CDR2 YYNGEE. The DNA for the CDR3 is TGTGCCAGCAGTCCGGGAGTGGGGATTTACAATGAGCAGTTCTTC. It translates to CASSPGVGIYNEQFF.

V is TRBV7-9 and J is TRBJ2-5; 14 nucleotides line up with TRBD2. The germline V gene encodes CDR1 SEHNR and CDR2 FQNEAQ (reference sequence). V lost 4 bases, J lost 4 bases, and 2 bases stayed unmatched. The CDR3 is made up of 15 amino acids. Written as DNA, the CDR3 is TGTGCCAGCAGCTGGGGGACTAGCGGGGGAGAGACCCAGTACTTC. Protein product: CASSWGTSGGETQYF.

The CDR3 bases are TGTGCCAGCAGCTTAGCAACAAGCGTCCCCTACGAGCAGTACTTC. Amino acid sequence: CASSLATSVPYEQYF. This rearrangement joins TRBV11-2 to TRBJ2-7; D is ambiguous. The CDR3 loop spans 15 amino acids. Per the germline V gene, CDR1 is SGHAT and CDR2 is FQNNGV. Trimming left V 1 base short and J 2 bases short, with 12 bases between.

This clone occurred once. This CDR3 reads CAWIPRLAGEEGFF. Written as DNA, the CDR3 is TGTGCCTGGATCCCGAGACTAGCGGGAGAGGAGGGGTTCTTC. The V call is TRBV30, the J call TRBJ2-1; 12 nucleotides agree with TRBD2. With V trimmed by 4 bases and J by 15 bases, 13 bases remained unmatched. This CDR3 spans 14 amino acids. Germline assignment: CDR1 GTSNPN and CDR2 SVGIG (reference sequence).

The V and J genes are TRBV7-2 and TRBJ2-1, with 8 bases aligning to TRBD2. V lost 3 bases to trimming and J lost 0 bases; unmatched junction nucleotides: 10. The CDR3 has 18 amino acids. The germline gives CDR1 SGHTA, CDR2 FQGNSA. The chain's CDR3 is CASSFDLMAGGSYNEQFF. The CDR3 DNA follows: TGTGCCAGCAGCTTTGATCTTATGGCGGGGGGCTCCTACAATGAGCAGTTCTTC.

This clone has just one count. J is TRBJ2-5 and V is TRBV4-1, with D possibly being TRBD1 (5 bases). This CDR3 has 14 residues. CDR1 and CDR2 (germline): MGHRA, YSYEKL. Trimming took 4 bases from V and 2 from J, leaving 11 bases between them. CDR3 loop: CASSRNRRQETQYF. CDR3 in DNA: TGCGCCAGCAGCCGCAACAGGCGGCAAGAGACCCAGTACTTC.